This paragraph covers one T cell receptor beta chain sequence. The antigen it binds to is not known. The input lacks base qualities; no much larger clone sits a single base away. TCRbeta CDR3 regions were amplified from genomic DNA using the immunoSEQ Assay, a bias-controlled multiplex PCR. As for the original processing: Within the assay, amplification of reference gene primers was used to estimate how many nucleated cells each sample contained. To quantify the absolute abundance of each unique TCRbeta CDR3 rearrangement, sequence reads were collapsed and filtered. For each sample, productive Simpson clonality was calculated by taking the square root of Simpson's diversity index across productive rearrangements. TCRdb provides this immuneACCESS table in a form limited to in-frame rearrangements. Some clones are lacking; in checked studies, under half of them reflect an unresolved V gene, and why the rest are absent is not known. V and J calls and clone size follow that table, whereas D and trimming were derived from the DNA. This sample lists 250,000 or so clones; about 83% were detected once. Of the sample, 1.9% falls within the top ten clones.

The data stem from a study of blood T cell repertoires in COVID-19 (dated by TCRdb to about 2020). For context, the study as a whole: Collaborator samples came from the United States, Italy and Spain and covered acute and convalescent phases of COVID-19. The material from the prospective study consisted of cDNA or gDNA derived from T cells, B-cell-depleted T cells, or PBMCs. Subjects who had been exposed to COVID-19, were actively infected with it, or had recovered from it provided the deeply sampled blood TCRbeta repertoires that made up the dataset. The repertoires were released in a freely available public database meant as a resource for research on the immune response to SARS-CoV-2. The samples were drawn from two sources: the first 160 participants of the ongoing ImmuneRACE study, and approximately 1,300 subjects contributed by 6 global collaborators. The sample metadata nearly always contained a de-identified subject ID, COVID-19 status, age in years and sex. Where available, HLA class I and class II types were obtained from metadata supplied by the sample provider rather than from assay-based typing.

A second Seattle source provided samples from volunteer blood donors who had recovered from COVID-19. Collaborating institutions collected whole blood in K2EDTA tubes following their own protocols. Collaborator samples were shipped for TCRbeta analysis as frozen whole blood, isolated PBMCs, or DNA extracted from either sample type. General conclusions and limits of the study: Clinical and demographic metadata were provided uncurated, with the amount varying by source and participant.

The CDR3 holds 17 amino acids from the cysteine to the phenylalanine. Solely the CDR3 DNA is kept, with 51 bases framed from the first base. Unmatched junction bases come to 18, with V trimmed by 6 bases and J by 13 bases. Reading the germline V gene gives CDR1 MDHEN and CDR2 SYDVKM. The TCR sequence derives from a man younger than 45 who had recovered from COVID-19. Recombination linked TRBV28 to TRBJ1-6, with 10 bases aligning to TRBD1. Sequenced: peripheral blood. The DNA sequence is TGTGCCAGCAGACCCCAGACAGGGGGCCGGGGCTATTTCCCCCTCCACTTT. It is translated as CASRPQTGGRGYFPLHF.